Below are 8 T cell receptor beta chains sequenced from a single sample in a study of cytomegalovirus exposure and HLA in healthy donors. The protocol was immunoSEQ multiplex PCR, while the TCRdb copy is restricted to in-frame clones and leaves out a portion. The table lists 150,000 to 200,000 clones, approximately 87% of them singletons. Sequencing was carried out using PBMCs. These receptors were obtained from a woman aged 30 to 39 in good health and CMV-seronegative.

The chain is built from TRBV30 and TRBJ1-6, with D maybe TRBD1 (6 bases). The V gene's germline CDR1 is GTSNPN and CDR2 SVGIG (reference sequence). The V and J ends lost 0 bases and 8 bases respectively, with 8 bases between them. The CDR3 covers 13 residues. The CDR3 DNA sequence: TGTGCCTGGAGTGTTACAGGGTATTCACCCCTCCACTTT. It codes for CAWSVTGYSPLHF.

This chain uses TRBV5-1 with TRBJ2-3; TRBD1 matches 8 bases. CDR1 is SGHRS and CDR2 is YFSETQ in the germline V gene. CDR3 length: 17 amino acids. Trimming cost V 5 bases and J 1 base; bases outside gene matches: 12. This chain's CDR3 is CASRIGIQGVRTDTQYF. CDR3 nucleotides: TGCGCCAGCAGGATAGGTATACAGGGGGTCCGCACAGATACGCAGTATTTT.

Notes on this clone: Its ends do not fully match the called genes, so a read error is possible. The chain is built from TRBV6-1 and TRBJ2-5; weak D call: TRBD1 (6 bases). CDR1 and CDR2 (germline): MNHNS, SASEGT. The CDR3 has 16 residues. The CDR3 bases are TGTGCCAGCAGAGAAGGGGCAGGGGATTTCCAAGAGACCCAGTACTTC. It codes for CASREGAGDFQETQYF.

This sequence joins TRBV7-2 and TRBJ1-1; 12 bases line up with TRBD1. The germline gives CDR1 SGHTA, CDR2 FQGNSA. With V trimmed by 4 bases and J by 4 bases, 4 bases remained unmatched. CDR3 length: 15 amino acids. The CDR3 DNA follows: TGTGCCAGCAGCTCGGGGACAGGGGGCTTCACTGAAGCTTTCTTT. Translating gives CASSSGTGGFTEAFF.

The rearrangement joins TRBV6-1 to TRBJ2-7, with TRBD1 matching 9 bases. The germline gives CDR1 MNHNS, CDR2 SASEGT. Trimming removed 1 base from V and 3 bases from J; junction bases left unmatched: 4. The CDR3 runs 15 residues. CDR3 region: CASSEVRGQGYEQYF. CDR3 nucleotides: TGTGCCAGCAGTGAAGTGAGGGGACAGGGCTACGAGCAGTACTTC.

V gene TRBV5-1 combines with J gene TRBJ2-6; D is uncertain. This CDR3 region has 15 residues. Germline-derived CDR1 and CDR2 are SGHRS and YFSETQ. Trimming left V 4 bases short and J 1 base short, with 9 bases between. This CDR3 reads CASSKPGSGANVLTF. The CDR3 DNA is TGCGCCAGCAGCAAGCCAGGATCTGGGGCCAACGTCCTGACTTTC.

The chain links TRBV19 to TRBJ2-7; a weak D match, TRBD1 (6 bases). CDR3 length: 14 amino acids. CDR1 LNHDA and CDR2 SQIVND come from the germline V gene (reference sequence). V was clipped by 3 bases and J by 2 bases, with 11 bases between them. In DNA form, the CDR3 reads TGTGCCAGTAGTATGGGAACAGGGCCCTACGAGCAGTACTTC. Translated, it gives CASSMGTGPYEQYF.

The chain has TRBV2 and TRBJ1-3, with 9 bases fitting TRBD1. The CDR3 has 15 residues. Germline V lookup: CDR1 SNHLY, CDR2 FYNNEI. The V gene end was trimmed by 4 bases and the J gene end by 0 bases; junction bases not matched to a gene: 1. Written as DNA, the CDR3 is TGTGCCAGCAGTGCGGACAGGGGCTCTGGAAACACCATATATTTT. Its protein is CASSADRGSGNTIYF.